This paragraph reports one T cell receptor beta chain. What it binds is not known. Germline-derived CDR1 and CDR2 are SGHDT and YYEEEE. This CDR3 is built from 14 residues. Between the trimmed V and J ends, which lost 4 bases and 3 bases, there was a span of 13 bases. Clones were sequenced by immunoSEQ multiplex PCR, and TCRdb holds only the in-frame ones, with some missing. The profile covers approximately 42,000 clones, with roughly two thirds appearing a single time and about 13% taken by the ten largest. The data were obtained in a study of cytotoxic CD8 clonotypes in ibrutinib-treated CLL. The overall study: Included were some eleven relapsed/refractory and 15 treatment-naive patients, of whom about 18 were IGHV unmutated.

Study results and caveats: At the start, clonality exceeded age-matched healthy donors and followed circulating CD8+ T-cell counts.

The sequencing here drew on PBMCs, taken after 12 months of ibrutinib treatment. The source is a human donor with chronic lymphocytic leukemia. The gene calls are TRBV5-6 and TRBJ1-2, with D perhaps matching TRBD1 (6 bases). The CDR3 DNA follows: TGTGCCAGCAGCCTCACAGGGAACTACTATGGCTACACCTTC. Protein product: CASSLTGNYYGYTF.